Sequencing of this T cell receptor (beta chain) was carried out in a study of shared clonotypes between healthy human individuals. Looking at the study overall: Per donor, CD8 memory used one plate, CD8 naive used two, CD4 memory used three and CD4 naive used three.

Germline V gene lookup returns CDR1 MNHEY and CDR2 SMNVEV (reference sequence). The CDR3 is 15 residues long. Trimming left V 7 bases short and J 6 bases short, with 22 bases between. Cells designated naive CD8 were CD45RO-negative and were positively selected for CCR7, with terminally differentiated effector memory CD45RA+ cells excluded. Study-level results: Generally, estimated richness proved larger in naive subsets than it did in memory subsets.

This clone occurred once. The antigen remains unidentified. Sorted subsets were amplified in replicate PCRs using approximately 200 ng DNA, roughly 30,000 T cell genomes. TCRdb keeps only in-frame clones here, not all; method: immunoSEQ multiplex PCR. The top ten hold around 0.11% of the sample, which has around 620,000 clones, around 96% seen once. This receptor was identified in a woman aged 25-40 years in good health. This sequence joins TRBV27 and TRBJ2-7; tentatively, D is TRBD2 (5 bases). The source material was naive CD8+ T cells sorted from blood. In DNA form, the CDR3 reads TGTGCCAGCACCCACCTCAGCGGAAGCACGTCCGAGCAGTACTTC. It yields the protein CASTHLSGSTSEQYF.